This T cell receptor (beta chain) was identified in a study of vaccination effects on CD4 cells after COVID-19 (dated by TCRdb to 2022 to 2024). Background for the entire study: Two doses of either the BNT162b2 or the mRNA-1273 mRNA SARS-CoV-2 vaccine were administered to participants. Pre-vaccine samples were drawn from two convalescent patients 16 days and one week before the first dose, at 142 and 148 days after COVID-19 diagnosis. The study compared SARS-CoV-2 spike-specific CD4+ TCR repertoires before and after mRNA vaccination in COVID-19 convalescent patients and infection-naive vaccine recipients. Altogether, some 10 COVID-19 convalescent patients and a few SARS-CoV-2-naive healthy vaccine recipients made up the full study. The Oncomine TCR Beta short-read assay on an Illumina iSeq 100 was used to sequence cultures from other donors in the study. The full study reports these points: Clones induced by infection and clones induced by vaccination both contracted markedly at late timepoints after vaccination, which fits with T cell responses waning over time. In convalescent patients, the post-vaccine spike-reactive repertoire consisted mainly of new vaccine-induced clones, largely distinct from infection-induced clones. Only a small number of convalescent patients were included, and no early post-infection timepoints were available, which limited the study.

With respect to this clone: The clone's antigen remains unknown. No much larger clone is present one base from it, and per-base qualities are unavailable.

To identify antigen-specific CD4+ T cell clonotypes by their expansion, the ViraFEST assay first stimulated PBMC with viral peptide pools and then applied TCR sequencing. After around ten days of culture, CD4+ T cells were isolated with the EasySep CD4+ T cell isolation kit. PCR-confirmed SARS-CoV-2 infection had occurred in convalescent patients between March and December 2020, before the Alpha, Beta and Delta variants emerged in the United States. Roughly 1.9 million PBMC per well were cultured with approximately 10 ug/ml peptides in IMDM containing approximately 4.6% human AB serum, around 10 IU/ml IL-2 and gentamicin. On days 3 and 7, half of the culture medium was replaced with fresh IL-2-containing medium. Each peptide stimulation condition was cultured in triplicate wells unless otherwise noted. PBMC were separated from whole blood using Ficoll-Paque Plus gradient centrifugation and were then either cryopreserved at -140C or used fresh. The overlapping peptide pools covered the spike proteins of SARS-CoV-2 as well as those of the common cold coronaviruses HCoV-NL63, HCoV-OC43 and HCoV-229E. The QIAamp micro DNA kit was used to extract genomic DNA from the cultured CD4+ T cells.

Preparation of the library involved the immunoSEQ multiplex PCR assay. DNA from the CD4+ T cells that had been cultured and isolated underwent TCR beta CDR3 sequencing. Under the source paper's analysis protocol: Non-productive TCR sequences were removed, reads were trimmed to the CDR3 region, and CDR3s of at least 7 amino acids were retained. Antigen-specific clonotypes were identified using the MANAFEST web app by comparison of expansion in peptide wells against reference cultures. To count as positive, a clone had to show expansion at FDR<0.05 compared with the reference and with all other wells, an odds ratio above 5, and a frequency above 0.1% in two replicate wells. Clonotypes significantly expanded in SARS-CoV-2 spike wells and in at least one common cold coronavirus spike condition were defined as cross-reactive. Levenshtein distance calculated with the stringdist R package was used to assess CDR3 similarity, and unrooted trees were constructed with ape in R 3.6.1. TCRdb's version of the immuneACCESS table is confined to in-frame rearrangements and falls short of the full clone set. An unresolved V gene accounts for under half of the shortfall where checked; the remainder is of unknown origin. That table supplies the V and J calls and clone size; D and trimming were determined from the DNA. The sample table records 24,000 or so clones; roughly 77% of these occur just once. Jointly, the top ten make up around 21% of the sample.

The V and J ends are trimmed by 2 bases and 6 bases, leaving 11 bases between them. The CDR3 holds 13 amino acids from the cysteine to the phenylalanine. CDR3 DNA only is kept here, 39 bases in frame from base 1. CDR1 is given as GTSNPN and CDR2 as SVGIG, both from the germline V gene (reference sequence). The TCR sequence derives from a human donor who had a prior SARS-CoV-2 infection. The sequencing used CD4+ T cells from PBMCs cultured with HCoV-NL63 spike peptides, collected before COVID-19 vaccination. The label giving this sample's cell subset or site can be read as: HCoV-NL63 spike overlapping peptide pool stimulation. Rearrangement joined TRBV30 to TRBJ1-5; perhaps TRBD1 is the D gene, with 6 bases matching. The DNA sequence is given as TGTGCCTGGAGTTTTACAGGGACTCAGCCCCAGCATTTT. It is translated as CAWSFTGTQPQHF.